This TCR beta chain was sequenced for a study of OX40 agonist ivuxolimab in advanced cancers. Study as a whole: As their treatment, patients were administered ivuxolimab, an agonistic anti-OX40 (CD134) antibody. Of mixed ages from about 20 to 90 and averaging approximately 60 years, the group was approximately 84% male. Every 2 weeks, ivuxolimab was infused into the patients intravenously at between 0.01 and 10 mg/kg.

The sample holds a few counts of this clone. The junction had 6 bases not matched to a gene; V was cut back by 7 bases and J by 6 bases. The V gene's germline CDR1 is ENHRY and CDR2 SYGVKD. The CDR3 spans 13 residues. Measured with immunoSEQ multiplex PCR; TCRdb has only the in-frame clones, and not every one. The sample consists of more than 20,000 clones, roughly 77% of them appearing once. Autoimmune disease history or systemic immunosuppression led to patients being barred. The receptor comes from an adult with an advanced solid tumor such as melanoma, head and neck, liver or kidney cancer. The sequenced sample was CD4+ or CD8+ T cells sorted from blood, obtained in a trial of the OX40 agonist ivuxolimab. The V call is TRBV10-3, the J call TRBJ2-7, with TRBD2 matching over 10 bases. The CDR3 coding sequence is TGTGCCATCACAGAGCGGGGGGGCCGCGAGCAGTACTTC. Translating it yields CAITERGGREQYF.